The source of this TCR beta chain is a study of shared clonotypes between healthy human individuals. Study-wide results and caveats: In general, naive subsets displayed greater estimated richness than memory subsets did.

Comments on this clone: Its antigen is as yet unknown.

Deep-level assay runs were performed. The authors loaded about 200 ng DNA, 30,000 to 35,000 T cell genomes, into sorted-subset replicate PCRs. Libraries were prepared by immunoSEQ multiplex PCR; TCRdb keeps only in-frame clonotypes and omits some of them. The sample shows approximately 1.9 million clones, 93% of them seen only once. Cells designated naive CD8 were CD45RO-negative and were positively selected for CCR7, with terminally differentiated effector memory CD45RA+ cells excluded. Healthy HIV-negative adults without recent acute infections or vaccinations served as donors. CDR1 and CDR2 from the germline V gene are MNHEY and SMNVEV (reference sequence). V gave up 3 bases and J gave up 2 bases, with 17 bases separating them. This CDR3 is 17 amino acids long.

V and J are TRBV27 and TRBJ2-1; D unresolved. The sequenced sample consisted of naive CD8+ T cells from PBMCs. The TCR originated in a man younger than 35 in good health. Some clones in this sample may be carry-over from other donors' samples. CDR3 sequence reads: CASSFSTGEVPYNEQFF. In DNA form, the CDR3 reads TGTGCCAGCAGTTTCTCCACCGGCGAAGTTCCCTACAATGAGCAGTTCTTC.